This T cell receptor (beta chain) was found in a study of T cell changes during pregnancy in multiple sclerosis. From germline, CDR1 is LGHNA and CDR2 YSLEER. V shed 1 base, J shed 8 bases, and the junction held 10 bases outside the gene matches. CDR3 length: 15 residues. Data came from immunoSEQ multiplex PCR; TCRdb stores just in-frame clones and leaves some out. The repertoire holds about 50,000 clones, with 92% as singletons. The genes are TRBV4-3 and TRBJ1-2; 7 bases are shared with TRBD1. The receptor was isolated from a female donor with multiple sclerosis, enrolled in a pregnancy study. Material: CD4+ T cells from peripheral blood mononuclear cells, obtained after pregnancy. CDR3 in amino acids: CASSQVGTAGTGYTF. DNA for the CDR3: TGCGCCAGCAGCCAAGTAGGGACAGCTGGAACGGGCTACACCTTC.